Below are 31 T cell receptor beta chains sequenced from a single sample in a study of blood T cell repertoires in COVID-19. Data came from immunoSEQ multiplex PCR; TCRdb stores just in-frame clones and leaves some out. The sample lists more than 150,000 clones; 80% were seen once. The specimen was PBMCs or T cells enriched from blood (not recorded which). These receptors were obtained from a man aged 55 to 70 who had been exposed to COVID-19.

The chain carries TRBV9 and TRBJ2-7, with 7 bases lining up with TRBD2. The germline V gene has CDR1 SGDLS and CDR2 YYNGEE. Trimming took 3 bases from V and 6 from J; bases not matched to a gene: 12. This CDR3 region has 15 residues. CDR3 in amino acids: CASSGPGGGPREQYF. The CDR3 DNA is TGTGCCAGCAGCGGCCCCGGGGGAGGGCCCCGCGAGCAGTACTTC. Looking up the rest from reference TRBV9 and TRBJ2-7 gives the full variable domain: DSGVTQTPKHLITATGQRVTLRCSPRSGDLSVYWYQQSLDQGLQFLIQYYNGEERAKGNILERFSAQQFPDLHSELNLSSLELGDSALYFCASSGPGGGPREQYFGPGTRLTVT.

This chain uses TRBV2 with TRBJ2-1; 10 bases line up with TRBD2. CDR1 is SNHLY and CDR2 is FYNNEI in the germline V gene. The CDR3 contains 14 residues. The J segment lost 3 bases and the V segment lost 4 bases, leaving 0 bases of the junction unmatched. The CDR3 DNA reads TGTGCCAGCAGTGGGACTAGCGGCTACAATGAGCAGTTCTTC. It specifies CASSGTSGYNEQFF.

The chain joins TRBV7-3 to TRBJ2-5, with TRBD2 matching over 7 bases. This CDR3 region has 15 residues. Germline lookup yields CDR1 SGHTA and CDR2 FQGTGA. Trimming took 4 bases from V and 5 from J; bases not matched to a gene: 10. For the CDR3, the DNA is TGTGCCAGCAGCTCCGGACTAGAACGGGGTGAGACCCAGTACTTC. This codes for CASSSGLERGETQYF.

The J gene is TRBJ1-1, the V gene TRBV27; 8 bases are a match to TRBD1. V shed 2 bases, J shed 0 bases, and the junction held 2 bases outside the gene matches. CDR1 and CDR2 from the germline V gene are MNHEY and SMNVEV (reference sequence). The CDR3 extends over 15 amino acids. The CDR3 nucleotides read TGTGCCAGCAGTTTACGACAGGGGATGAACACTGAAGCTTTCTTT. Translation: CASSLRQGMNTEAFF.

V is TRBV27 and J is TRBJ2-1, with 7 bases matching TRBD1. Per germline, CDR1 MNHEY and CDR2 SMNVEV (reference sequence). J gave up 3 bases and V 7 bases, and 15 bases lay outside the gene matches. The CDR3 has 17 amino acids. CDR3 amino acids: CASILTPPGQLYNEQFF. The CDR3, as DNA: TGTGCCAGCATCCTTACACCCCCGGGACAGCTCTACAATGAGCAGTTCTTC.

The chain uses TRBV27 and TRBJ2-5; tentative D call: TRBD1 (6 bases). Germline CDR1 and CDR2: MNHEY and SMNVEV (reference sequence). The CDR3 spans 17 residues. V lost 3 bases and J 0 bases, leaving 17 bases between the germline ends. The CDR3 nucleotides read TGTGCCAGCAGTTTCTACCCCCCAGGGGACAACCAAGAGACCCAGTACTTC. Translated: CASSFYPPGDNQETQYF.

The V and J genes are TRBV7-2 and TRBJ2-6; D is perhaps TRBD2 (6 bases). The CDR3 contains 16 residues. V was shortened by 0 bases and J by 11 bases, with 17 bases between the two germline ends. Germline V lookup: CDR1 SGHTA, CDR2 FQGNSA. The CDR3: CASSLASGVRVHVLTF. The CDR3 nucleotides read TGTGCCAGCAGCTTAGCGTCGGGGGTAAGAGTCCACGTCCTGACTTTC.

The J gene is TRBJ2-5, the V gene TRBV10-3; 7 nucleotides match TRBD2. V gave up 0 bases and J gave up 4 bases; unmatched junction bases: 2. This CDR3 spans 14 amino acids. Looked up from germline, CDR1 is ENHRY and CDR2 is SYGVKD. The CDR3 reads CAISESGGIETQYF. DNA of the CDR3: TGTGCCATCAGTGAGTCGGGAGGGATAGAGACCCAGTACTTC.

J is TRBJ2-3 and V is TRBV3-1 (or the pseudogene TRBV3-2); perhaps TRBD2 as D (5 bases). The CDR3 has 15 residues. Germline CDR1 LGHDT, CDR2 YNNKEL (reference sequence). The V end was cut by 4 bases, the J end by 3 bases, with 14 bases between. CDR3 loop: CASSLGPDLTDTQYF. CDR3 coding DNA: TGTGCCAGCAGCCTTGGCCCGGACTTGACAGATACGCAGTATTTT.

This clone has only a few counts. The chain joins TRBV14 to TRBJ1-6, with unresolved D. V was pared by 4 bases and J by 8 bases, with 3 bases between. This CDR3 has 11 amino acids. From germline, CDR1 is SGHDN and CDR2 FVKESK. The CDR3 protein is CASSRDSPLHF. The CDR3 region has the DNA TGTGCCAGCAGCCGAGATTCACCCCTCCACTTT.

V gene TRBV30 combines with J gene TRBJ1-2, with D perhaps matching TRBD1 (5 bases). Looked up from germline, CDR1 is GTSNPN and CDR2 is SVGIG (reference sequence). The V end was cut by 2 bases, the J end by 3 bases, with 7 bases between. CDR3 size: 12 residues. DNA of the CDR3: TGTGCCTGGAGTTTGACAGACTATGGCTACACCTTC. The encoded protein is CAWSLTDYGYTF.

V is TRBV3-1 (or the pseudogene TRBV3-2) and J is TRBJ2-1; weak D call: TRBD2 (6 bases). The CDR3 runs 15 residues. The germline V and J ends were trimmed by 5 bases and 10 bases, with 21 bases remaining between them. Germline values: CDR1 LGHDT, CDR2 YNNKEL (reference sequence). CDR3 nucleotide sequence: TGTGCCAGCAGCGGGAGTGGGGGGACCCTAATGGAGCAGTTCTTC. It encodes CASSGSGGTLMEQFF.

CDR3 loop: CASSDRDRGRGETQYF. In DNA form, the CDR3 reads TGTGCCAGCAGTGACCGGGACAGGGGGCGTGGAGAGACCCAGTACTTC. This chain connects TRBV6-1 to TRBJ2-5, with 12 bases that match TRBD1. Unmatched junction bases numbered 6, after V lost 3 bases and J lost 4 bases. Looked up from germline, CDR1 is MNHNS and CDR2 is SASEGT. There are 16 residues in the CDR3.

CDR3 residues: CASRPDRGETQYF. In nucleotides, the CDR3 is TGTGCCAGTAGGCCAGACAGGGGAGAGACCCAGTACTTC. The V gene is TRBV19, the J gene TRBJ2-5; TRBD1 matches at 8 bases. Trimming removed 6 bases from V and 4 bases from J; junction bases left unmatched: 4. The germline V gene has CDR1 LNHDA and CDR2 SQIVND (reference sequence). The CDR3 is 13 amino acids.

This clone was counted between two and nine times. This chain links TRBV15 with TRBJ2-6, with TRBD2 as a possible D gene (6 bases). The CDR3 length is 19 residues. The germline V gene encodes CDR1 LNHNV and CDR2 YYDKDF (reference sequence). Trimming removed 1 base from V and 0 bases from J, with 16 bases in between. CDR3 bases: TGTGCCACCAGCAGAGGACCCGGGGGACCGAGCTCTGGGGCCAACGTCCTGACTTTC. It specifies CATSRGPGGPSSGANVLTF.

J is TRBJ1-3 and V is TRBV19, with 7 bases lining up with TRBD1. Germline-derived CDR1 and CDR2 are LNHDA and SQIVND (reference sequence). Trimming took 5 bases from V and 4 from J; bases not matched to a gene: 11. The CDR3 has 16 amino acids. The CDR3 is CASSPTQGVGGNTIYF. CDR3 DNA: TGTGCCAGTAGTCCGACCCAGGGGGTCGGAGGAAACACCATATATTTT.

The DNA for the CDR3 is TGTGCCAGCAGTTACGGGCAGGGGATCATGAACACTGAAGCTTTCTTT. Encoded protein: CASSYGQGIMNTEAFF. This rearrangement joins TRBV6-2 or TRBV6-3 to TRBJ1-1, with D perhaps TRBD1 (6 bases). CDR1 and CDR2 from the germline V gene are MNHEY and SVGEGT. The V end was cut by 2 bases, the J end by 0 bases, with 13 bases between. The CDR3 has 16 residues.

Here the CDR3 DNA reads TGTGCCAGCAGTGGCGAAGGGGGCCAGCCCCAGCATTTT. As protein: CASSGEGGQPQHF. V usage is TRBV6-4 and J usage is TRBJ1-5, with 7 bases matching TRBD1. CDR3 length equals 13 residues. J lost 7 bases, V lost 4 bases, and 4 bases had no gene match. Per germline, CDR1 MRHNA and CDR2 SNTAGT.

This clone was counted a single time. The chain carries TRBV9 and TRBJ2-1, with D perhaps matching TRBD2 (6 bases). This CDR3 has 17 amino acids. V lost 4 bases, J lost 0 bases, and 17 bases lay in between. Germline V gene sequence: CDR1 SGDLS, CDR2 YYNGEE. The CDR3 reads CASSPLGGTSSYNEQFF. The DNA for the CDR3 is TGTGCCAGCAGCCCACTCGGAGGGACGAGCTCCTACAATGAGCAGTTCTTC.

This clone is a singleton in its sample. The rearrangement links TRBV12-5 to TRBJ2-3; a possible D gene is TRBD1 (6 bases). The length of the CDR3 is 16 residues. Germline lookup yields CDR1 LGHNT and CDR2 FRNRAP. The V gene lost 3 bases and the J gene lost 2 bases, with 15 bases spanning the gap. The CDR3 nucleotides read TGTGCTAGTGGTTTACGCCCCCAGGGGCTCACAGATACGCAGTATTTT. This codes for CASGLRPQGLTDTQYF. The variable domain in full, completed from reference TRBV12-5 and TRBJ2-3, reads DARVTQTPRHKVTEMGQEVTMRCQPILGHNTVFWYRQTMMQGLELLAYFRNRAPLDDSGMPKDRFSAEMPDATLATLKIQPSEPRDSAVYFCASGLRPQGLTDTQYFGPGTRLTVL.

This chain joins TRBV11-3 and TRBJ1-2; a weak D match, TRBD1 (6 bases). With 1 base removed from V and 1 base from J, the gap between germline ends came to 10 bases. Germline CDR1 is SGHNT and CDR2 is YENEEA. The CDR3 consists of 15 residues. The CDR3: CASSLGGQNNYGYTF. In nucleotides, the CDR3 is TGTGCCAGCAGCTTAGGCGGACAGAATAACTATGGCTACACCTTC.

This chain connects TRBV6-2 or TRBV6-3 to TRBJ2-5; 8 positions match TRBD2. CDR3 length equals 18 residues. V trimming: 2 bases; J trimming: 2 bases; junction bases outside the gene matches: 13. Germline V CDR1 and CDR2: MNHEY, SVGEGT. The CDR3 DNA sequence: TGTGCCAGCAGTTACCCGACTTGGGCGGGGGGACTGCAAGAGACCCAGTACTTC. It translates to CASSYPTWAGGLQETQYF.

For the CDR3, the DNA is TGCAGCGTCCTATATGCAACTAATGAAAAACTGTTTTTT. It is translated as CSVLYATNEKLFF. The rearrangement uses TRBV29-1 and TRBJ1-4; D is unresolved. This CDR3 spans 13 amino acids. V shed 6 bases and J shed 0 bases, with 8 bases lying between them. Germline CDR1 SQVTM, CDR2 ANQGSEA.

V usage is TRBV5-6 and J usage is TRBJ2-1; 7 bases align to TRBD1. This CDR3 region has 17 residues. J was trimmed by 0 bases and V by 0 bases; bases with no gene match: 6. From germline, CDR1 is SGHDT and CDR2 YYEEEE. The CDR3 DNA is TGTGCCAGCAGCTTGGTACAGGGGCCCTCCTCCTACAATGAGCAGTTCTTC. Encoded protein: CASSLVQGPSSYNEQFF.

The genes are TRBV5-8 and TRBJ2-6; D might be TRBD2 (6 bases). Germline V gene sequence: CDR1 SGHTS, CDR2 YDEGEE. CDR3 size: 19 residues. V gave up 6 bases and J gave up 0 bases, with 22 bases separating them. CDR3: CASTSQGLAGSSGANVLTF. The CDR3 nucleotides are TGTGCCAGCACCTCCCAGGGTCTAGCCGGGAGCTCTGGGGCCAACGTCCTGACTTTC.

This clone has more than one count but fewer than ten. The V gene is TRBV27, the J gene TRBJ1-2, with 7 bases fitting TRBD1. CDR3 length equals 14 residues. The J segment lost 8 bases and the V segment lost 2 bases, leaving 8 bases of the junction unmatched. Germline CDR1 is MNHEY and CDR2 is SMNVEV (reference sequence). As DNA, the CDR3 is TGTGCCAGCAGTTTAAACAGGGGTTCAGGCGGCTACACCTTC. It specifies CASSLNRGSGGYTF.

The CDR3 loop is CASSLVTGVTEAFF. The CDR3 DNA reads as TGTGCCAGCAGCTTAGTCACAGGGGTTACTGAAGCTTTCTTT. The chain carries TRBV7-2 and TRBJ1-1, with 7 positions matching TRBD1. This CDR3 has 14 amino acids. With 1 base clipped from V and 5 bases from J, the junction kept 4 bases outside the gene matches. Germline V CDR1 and CDR2: SGHTA, FQGNSA.

V usage is TRBV29-1 and J usage is TRBJ2-1, with TRBD2 matching 7 bases. V shed 7 bases and J 6 bases; nucleotides not matched to a gene: 12. The CDR3 has 14 amino acids. In germline, CDR1 is SQVTM, CDR2 ANQGSEA. The CDR3 coding sequence is TGCAGCGGTAAGGGCGGGAGAATCACCAATGAGCAGTTCTTC. It yields the protein CSGKGGRITNEQFF.

This clone has a single count. The V gene is TRBV11-2, the J gene TRBJ1-5; possible D gene TRBD1, 5 bases. Per germline, CDR1 SGHAT and CDR2 FQNNGV. The CDR3 has 14 amino acids. With 6 bases removed from V and 2 bases from J, the gap between germline ends came to 11 bases. CDR3 sequence reads: CASSDSGGNQPQHF. CDR3 nucleotides: TGTGCCAGCAGTGACAGTGGGGGCAATCAGCCCCAGCATTTT.

The gene calls are TRBV7-2 and TRBJ1-2; D is undetermined. Germline assignment: CDR1 SGHTA and CDR2 FQGNSA. V was pared by 2 bases and J by 5 bases, with 9 bases between. There are 13 residues in the CDR3. DNA for the CDR3: TGTGCCAGCAGCTTAAAGCGCGTTTATGGCTACACCTTC. This gives the protein CASSLKRVYGYTF.

The V gene is TRBV6-5, the J gene TRBJ1-5; 11 bases are a match to TRBD1. The length of the CDR3 is 15 residues. J gave up 4 bases and V 4 bases, and 3 bases lay outside the gene matches. The V gene's germline CDR1 is MNHEY and CDR2 SVGAGI. CDR3 protein: CASSLGQGVNQPQHF. The CDR3 DNA is TGTGCCAGCAGTTTGGGACAGGGGGTAAATCAGCCCCAGCATTTT.